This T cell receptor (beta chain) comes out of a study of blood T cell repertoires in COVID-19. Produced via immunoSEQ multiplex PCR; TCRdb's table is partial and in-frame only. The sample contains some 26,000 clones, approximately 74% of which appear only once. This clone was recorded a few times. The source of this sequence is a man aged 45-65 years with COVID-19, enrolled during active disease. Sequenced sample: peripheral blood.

CDR3 DNA sequence: TGTGCCATCAGGACAGGGGGCGCGGAAAAAGAGACCCAGTACTTC. It encodes CAIRTGGAEKETQYF. This sequence joins TRBV10-3 and TRBJ2-5, with TRBD1 matching 10 bases. Losses at the gene ends were 6 bases for V and 3 bases for J; bases not matched to a gene: 7. Germline V lookup: CDR1 ENHRY, CDR2 SYGVKD. The CDR3 is 15 residues long.